The 27 T cell receptor beta chains in this list originate from one sample, sequenced in a study of blood T cell repertoires in COVID-19. Clones were sequenced by immunoSEQ multiplex PCR, and TCRdb holds only the in-frame ones, with some missing. The table lists roughly 100,000 clones, roughly 80% of them singletons. Sequencing was performed on peripheral blood. These receptors were obtained from a woman aged 70-85 years with acute or convalescent COVID-19.

The rearrangement links TRBV21-1 to TRBJ1-6; TRBD1 is the table's D call and was not checked against the DNA. TRBV21-1 is a listed pseudogene. The CDR3 has 12 residues. The CDR3 DNA follows: TGTGCCAGCAGCAGGACAGTCTCACCCCTCCACTTT. Residues: CASSRTVSPLHF.

This clone was seen a few times. The V call is TRBV6-5, the J call TRBJ1-2; 11 nucleotides match TRBD1. CDR1 is MNHEY and CDR2 is SVGAGI in the germline V gene. This CDR3 region has 16 residues. J lost 1 base, V lost 2 bases, and 3 bases had no gene match. CDR3 amino acids: CASSYGTGGNNYGYTF. The CDR3 nucleotides read TGTGCCAGCAGTTACGGGACAGGGGGTAATAACTATGGCTACACCTTC.

This chain connects TRBV9 to TRBJ2-7; 11 bases map to TRBD1. Germline loops: CDR1 SGDLS, CDR2 YYNGEE. There are 14 residues in the CDR3. The J segment lost 5 bases and the V segment lost 3 bases, leaving 4 bases of the junction unmatched. The CDR3 DNA is TGTGCCAGCAGCGCGGACAGGGGGCAGGACGAGCAGTACTTC. Its protein product is CASSADRGQDEQYF.

The chain couples TRBV6-2 or TRBV6-3 to TRBJ1-6; TRBD1 agrees at 7 bases. This CDR3 is 15 amino acids long. V shed 2 bases and J 7 bases; nucleotides not matched to a gene: 5. In germline, CDR1 is MNHEY, CDR2 SVGEGT. The DNA of the CDR3 is TGTGCCAGCAGTTACGCGGGACAGTCCAATTCACCCCTCCACTTT. Encoded protein: CASSYAGQSNSPLHF.

This clone came up a few times. The rearrangement links TRBV5-1 to TRBJ1-3; possible D gene TRBD1, 6 bases. Germline CDR1 reads SGHRS; CDR2 reads YFSETQ. The CDR3 has 16 residues. Trimming left V 1 base short and J 0 bases short, with 11 bases between. CDR3 bases: TGCGCCAGCAGCTTGACAGGGTCGGGCTCTGGAAACACCATATATTTT. Encoded protein: CASSLTGSGSGNTIYF.

This chain uses TRBV5-6 with TRBJ1-5, with D maybe TRBD1 (6 bases). The CDR3 contains 15 residues. Deletions cut 3 bases from V and 0 bases from J, with 10 bases between. The germline V gene has CDR1 SGHDT and CDR2 YYEEEE. The CDR3 reads CASSWGGRSNQPQHF. The CDR3, as DNA: TGTGCCAGCAGCTGGGGGGGGCGTAGCAATCAGCCCCAGCATTTT.

This chain links TRBV27 with TRBJ2-3; D gene ambiguous. The germline V gene has CDR1 MNHEY and CDR2 SMNVEV (reference sequence). The CDR3 has 13 residues. Between the trimmed V and J ends, which lost 6 bases and 5 bases, there was a span of 12 bases. This chain's CDR3 is CASRPPLLDTQYF. Here the CDR3 DNA reads TGTGCCAGCAGGCCCCCCTTACTAGATACGCAGTATTTT.

The gene calls are TRBV9 and TRBJ2-2, with D tentatively TRBD1 (5 bases). CDR1 is SGDLS and CDR2 is YYNGEE in the germline V gene. The CDR3 length is 15 residues. Trimming shortened V by 4 bases and J by 4 bases, and 14 bases separated the two germline ends. The CDR3 DNA reads as TGTGCCAGCAGCTTGGAAGGGGCCAGCACCGGGGAGCTGTTTTTT. This sequence encodes CASSLEGASTGELFF.

V gene TRBV6-5 combines with J gene TRBJ1-2, with TRBD1 matching over 7 bases. Germline CDR1 is MNHEY and CDR2 is SVGAGI. The junction had 9 bases not matched to a gene; V was cut back by 5 bases and J by 3 bases. The CDR3 spans 15 residues. The CDR3 here is CASSPTGALHYGYTF. CDR3 nucleotide sequence: TGTGCCAGCAGTCCCACAGGGGCTCTCCACTATGGCTACACCTTC.

The genes are TRBV24-1 and TRBJ2-1; perhaps TRBD1 as D (5 bases). Germline V lookup: CDR1 KGHDR, CDR2 SFDVKD. The CDR3 consists of 13 residues. V lost 2 bases to trimming and J lost 8 bases, with 9 bases between them. The chain's CDR3 is CATSDWGFDEQFF. CDR3 in DNA: TGTGCCACCAGTGATTGGGGCTTCGATGAGCAGTTCTTC.

The chain recombines TRBV5-1 with TRBJ2-5; 10 positions agree with TRBD1. The CDR3 totals 15 residues. V shed 4 bases, J shed 5 bases, and the junction held 8 bases outside the gene matches. In germline, CDR1 is SGHRS, CDR2 YFSETQ. CDR3 DNA: TGCGCCAGCAGCCCGACAGGGGGCGCGAGGGAGACCCAGTACTTC. This sequence encodes CASSPTGGARETQYF.

This clone was detected only a few times. The CDR3 loop is CASSEGHRTDGYTF. The CDR3 bases are TGCGCCAGCAGTGAGGGGCACAGGACGGATGGCTACACCTTC. This chain connects TRBV10-2 to TRBJ1-2; D may be TRBD1 (5 bases). V was shortened by 2 bases and J by 6 bases, with 13 bases between the two germline ends. This CDR3 is 14 amino acids long. Germline V lookup: CDR1 WSHSY, CDR2 SAAADI.

The V gene is TRBV5-1, the J gene TRBJ1-6; D gene unclear. Germline-derived CDR1 and CDR2 are SGHRS and YFSETQ. CDR3 length: 14 amino acids. With 5 bases removed from V and 10 bases from J, the gap between germline ends came to 16 bases. This chain's CDR3 is CASRTRTEGSPLHF. In nucleotides, the CDR3 is TGCGCCAGCAGAACTCGCACGGAGGGATCACCCCTCCACTTT.

The chain is built from TRBV3-1 (or the pseudogene TRBV3-2) and TRBJ2-3, with TRBD2 identical over 10 bases. The germline V gene encodes CDR1 LGHDT and CDR2 YNNKEL (reference sequence). J gave up 2 bases and V 1 base, and 9 bases lay outside the gene matches. This CDR3 is 18 amino acids long. The CDR3 nucleotides read TGTGCCAGCAGCCAAGGAAAGCGAGCGGGGGGGTTCACAGATACGCAGTATTTT. It encodes CASSQGKRAGGFTDTQYF.

The V and J genes are TRBV3-1 (or the pseudogene TRBV3-2) and TRBJ2-5; the match to TRBD1 covers 9 bases. Germline CDR1 reads LGHDT; CDR2 reads YNNKEL (reference sequence). V lost 3 bases and J lost 4; bases outside the gene matches: 15. The CDR3 totals 18 residues. The CDR3 here is CASSHRDAGQGAGETQYF. The DNA for the CDR3 is TGTGCCAGCAGCCATCGCGATGCGGGACAGGGAGCGGGAGAGACCCAGTACTTC.

This clone occurred a few times. The V call is TRBV9, the J call TRBJ2-1; D perhaps matches TRBD1 (5 bases). Germline values: CDR1 SGDLS, CDR2 YYNGEE. The V gene lost 0 bases and the J gene lost 7 bases, with 11 bases spanning the gap. This CDR3 contains 14 residues. The CDR3 reads CASSVATGPNEQFF. Here the CDR3 DNA reads TGTGCCAGCAGCGTAGCTACAGGACCAAATGAGCAGTTCTTC.

The chain's CDR3 is CAASGGAAGELFF. Written as DNA, the CDR3 is TGTGCCGCTAGCGGGGGGGCCGCCGGGGAGCTGTTTTTT. The gene calls are TRBV6-1 and TRBJ2-2; 12 bases fit TRBD2. This CDR3 spans 13 amino acids. V lost 11 bases, J lost 6 bases, and 4 bases stayed unmatched. From germline, CDR1 is MNHNS and CDR2 SASEGT.

The chain joins TRBV28 to TRBJ2-5; TRBD1 matches at 11 bases. The junction had 3 bases not matched to a gene; V was cut back by 1 base and J by 5 bases. This CDR3 region has 15 residues. Germline V gives CDR1 MDHEN, CDR2 SYDVKM. DNA of the CDR3: TGTGCCAGCAGTTTATCGGACAGGGGGCGCGAGACCCAGTACTTC. Its translation: CASSLSDRGRETQYF.

This clone has more than one count but fewer than ten. J is TRBJ1-1 and V is TRBV7-9, with D perhaps TRBD1 (6 bases). The CDR3 loop spans 14 amino acids. Germline CDR1 reads SEHNR; CDR2 reads FQNEAQ (reference sequence). Trimming pared 4 bases from V and 2 bases from J, leaving 11 bases between. CDR3 nucleotide sequence: TGTGCCAGCAGCTCCTGGACAGACAACACTGAAGCTTTCTTT. Amino acids: CASSSWTDNTEAFF.

V gene TRBV2 combines with J gene TRBJ1-4; D gene ambiguous. The CDR3 has 11 amino acids. Deletions cut 8 bases from V and 6 bases from J, with 7 bases between. The V gene's germline CDR1 is SNHLY and CDR2 FYNNEI. The CDR3 nucleotides are TGTGCCAGCGGCTTTGATGAAAAACTGTTTTTT. Translating it yields CASGFDEKLFF.

The chain combines TRBV6-2 or TRBV6-3 with TRBJ1-2; unclear D gene. Per the germline V gene, CDR1 is MNHEY and CDR2 is SVGEGT. Deletions cut 5 bases from V and 0 bases from J, with 10 bases between. The CDR3 is 14 residues long. The CDR3 loop reads CASSLHSSNYGYTF. The CDR3 DNA sequence: TGTGCCAGCAGTCTTCACAGTTCTAACTATGGCTACACCTTC.

V gene TRBV6-4 combines with J gene TRBJ1-1; no clear D gene. The V and J ends lost 6 bases and 2 bases respectively, with 13 bases between them. The germline V gene encodes CDR1 MRHNA and CDR2 SNTAGT. CDR3 size: 14 residues. The DNA for the CDR3 is TGTGCCAGCAGACTGACAAAAGAAAACACTGAAGCTTTCTTT. Its protein is CASRLTKENTEAFF.

This clone was seen a single time. The gene calls are TRBV14 and TRBJ1-2; TRBD1 aligns across 9 bases. Germline-derived CDR1 and CDR2 are SGHDN and FVKESK. The CDR3 sequence is 17 residues long. V lost 4 bases and J lost 7; bases outside the gene matches: 16. The CDR3 region has the DNA TGTGCCAGCAGCCCAAAAGGGTATCCGGGACAGGGTTTTGGCTACACCTTC. Amino acids: CASSPKGYPGQGFGYTF.

V is TRBV18 and J is TRBJ2-3; 10 positions agree with TRBD2. V shed 6 bases, J shed 4 bases, and the junction held 10 bases outside the gene matches. Looked up from germline, CDR1 is KGHSH and CDR2 is LQKENI. The CDR3 has 16 residues. For the CDR3, the DNA is TGTGCCAGCTCCCTGTTTAGCGGGGGGCGTGCAGATACGCAGTATTTT. It is translated as CASSLFSGGRADTQYF.

The rearrangement links TRBV7-2 to TRBJ2-7, with D perhaps TRBD2 (5 bases). Deletions cut 3 bases from V and 0 bases from J, with 6 bases between. The germline V gene encodes CDR1 SGHTA and CDR2 FQGNSA. The CDR3 has 13 residues. The CDR3 DNA reads as TGTGCCAGCAGCTTGAGCGGCTCCTACGAGCAGTACTTC. It translates to CASSLSGSYEQYF.

The chain is built from TRBV28 and TRBJ1-2; unclear D gene. The CDR3 runs 14 residues. Trimming shortened V by 3 bases and J by 8 bases, and 16 bases separated the two germline ends. The V gene's germline CDR1 is MDHEN and CDR2 SYDVKM. CDR3 region: CASSFPGTGGGYTF. In DNA form, the CDR3 reads TGTGCCAGCAGTTTCCCCGGAACGGGTGGGGGCTACACCTTC.

This clone was recorded once. The chain joins TRBV30 to TRBJ2-1; 12 bases align to TRBD2. The CDR3 has 15 amino acids. CDR1 is GTSNPN and CDR2 is SVGIG in the germline V gene (reference sequence). The trim removed 3 bases at V and 10 bases at J, leaving 10 bases unmatched. The CDR3 here is CAWRSALAGGGEQFF. The CDR3 bases are TGTGCCTGGAGGTCGGCACTAGCGGGGGGTGGGGAGCAGTTCTTC. Full variable domain (missing parts from reference TRBV30 and TRBJ2-1): SQTIHQWPATLVQPVGSPLSLECTVEGTSNPNLYWYRQAAGRGLQLLFYSVGIGQISSEVPQNLSASRPQDRQFILSSKKLLLSDSGFYLCAWRSALAGGGEQFFGPGTRLTVL.